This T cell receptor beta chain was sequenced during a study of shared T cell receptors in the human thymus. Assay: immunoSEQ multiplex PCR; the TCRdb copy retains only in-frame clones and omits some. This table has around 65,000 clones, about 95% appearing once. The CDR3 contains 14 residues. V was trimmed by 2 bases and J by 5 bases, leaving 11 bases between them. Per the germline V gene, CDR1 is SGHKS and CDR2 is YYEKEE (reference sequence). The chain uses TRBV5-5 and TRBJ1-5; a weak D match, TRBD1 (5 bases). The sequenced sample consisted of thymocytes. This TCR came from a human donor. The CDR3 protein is CASSLGAFDQPQHF. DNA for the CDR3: TGTGCCAGCAGCTTAGGGGCATTCGATCAGCCCCAGCATTTT. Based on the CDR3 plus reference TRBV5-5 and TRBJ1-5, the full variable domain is DAGVTQSPTHLIKTRGQQVTLRCSPISGHKSVSWYQQVLGQGPQFIFQYYEKEERGRGNFPDRFSARQFPNYSSELNVNALLLGDSALYLCASSLGAFDQPQHFGDGTRLSIL.